The 28 T cell receptor beta chains in this list originate from one sample, sequenced in a study of CD8 T cells in Susac syndrome. Random hexamers primed reverse transcription of about 0.5 to 1 ug RNA. From the immunoSEQ multiplex PCR reads, TCRdb called clonotypes with MiXCR, one entry per CDR3 protein. In the table there are roughly 160,000 distinct CDR3 sequences, about 94% of which are singletons. Input material: CD4+ T cells from PBMCs. Receptors originate from a human donor in good health.

J is TRBJ2-7 and V is TRBV30, with 10 bases fitting TRBD1. This CDR3 comprises 16 residues. CDR1 GTSNPN and CDR2 SVGIG come from the germline V gene (reference sequence). With 3 bases clipped from V and 2 bases from J, the junction kept 10 bases outside the gene matches. In DNA form, the CDR3 reads TGTGCCTGGAGATATCGCCGGGACAGGGGACCCTACGAGCAGTACTTC. Protein product: CAWRYRRDRGPYEQYF.

J is TRBJ2-1 and V is TRBV4-1; TRBD2 matches 12 bases. The CDR3 spans 17 residues. The junction had 7 bases not matched to a gene; V was cut back by 2 bases and J by 5 bases. Germline CDR1 and CDR2: MGHRA and YSYEKL. The CDR3 region has the DNA TGCGCCAGCAGCCAAATAATTCTAGCGGGGGGGCACAATGAGCAGTTCTTC. Translation gives CASSQIILAGGHNEQFF.

The V and J genes are TRBV7-8 and TRBJ1-2, with D possibly being TRBD1 (6 bases). The germline gives CDR1 SGHVS, CDR2 FQNEAQ. The CDR3 is 12 amino acids. Trimming pared 1 base from V and 8 bases from J, leaving 8 bases between. The CDR3 region is CASSLGGQGYTF. The DNA for the CDR3 is TGTGCCAGCAGCTTAGGGGGGCAGGGCTACACCTTC. The full variable domain, completed using reference TRBV7-8 and TRBJ1-2, is GAGVSQSPRYKVAKRGQDVALRCDPISGHVSLFWYQQALGQGPEFLTYFQNEAQLDKSGLPSDRFFAERPEGSVSTLKIQRTQQEDSAVYLCASSLGGQGYTFGSGTRLTVV.

The chain combines TRBV30 with TRBJ2-7; 13 nucleotides agree with TRBD2. Germline values: CDR1 GTSNPN, CDR2 SVGIG (reference sequence). The V segment lost 0 bases and the J segment 2 bases; nucleotides outside the gene matches: 1. This CDR3 is built from 15 residues. Here the CDR3 DNA reads TGTGCCTGGAGTGTGGGACTAGCGGGGACCTACGAGCAGTACTTC. It specifies CAWSVGLAGTYEQYF.

This chain uses TRBV29-1 with TRBJ2-7; no definite D call. With 4 bases removed from V and 0 bases from J, the gap between germline ends came to 7 bases. The V gene's germline CDR1 is SQVTM and CDR2 ANQGSEA. The CDR3 is 12 residues long. CDR3 DNA: TGCAGCGTTGCTGAGAGCTCCTACGAGCAGTACTTC. As protein: CSVAESSYEQYF.

This rearrangement joins TRBV30 to TRBJ2-7; 10 bases agree with TRBD1. Losses at the gene ends were 4 bases for V and 6 bases for J; bases not matched to a gene: 9. CDR1 GTSNPN and CDR2 SVGIG come from the germline V gene (reference sequence). The CDR3 runs to 14 residues. The CDR3 here is CAWTPGTGEAEQYF. The CDR3 coding sequence is TGTGCCTGGACCCCCGGGACAGGGGAAGCCGAGCAGTACTTC. Filled out from reference TRBV30 and TRBJ2-7, the complete variable domain reads SQTIHQWPATLVQPVGSPLSLECTVEGTSNPNLYWYRQAAGRGLQLLFYSVGIGQISSEVPQNLSASRPQDRQFILSSKKLLLSDSGFYLCAWTPGTGEAEQYFGPGTRLTVT.

This clonotype was seen once. The rearrangement joins TRBV6-5 to TRBJ2-6; D is unresolved. CDR3 length equals 17 residues. The V end lost 4 bases, the J end lost 0 bases, and 13 bases lay between the germline ends. Germline V gene data show CDR1 as MNHEY and CDR2 as SVGAGI. CDR3 nucleotides: TGTGCCAGCAGTTCGACGGAAGCTCCCTCTGGGGCCAACGTCCTGACTTTC. Translating gives CASSSTEAPSGANVLTF.

V usage is TRBV2 and J usage is TRBJ1-5; D might be TRBD1 (5 bases). V was clipped by 6 bases and J by 0 bases, with 12 bases between them. The CDR3 spans 15 residues. The germline V gene encodes CDR1 SNHLY and CDR2 FYNNEI. In DNA, the CDR3 is TGTGCCAGCAGGGGAGGGGACCTTAGCAATCAGCCCCAGCATTTT. It encodes CASRGGDLSNQPQHF.

V and J are TRBV23-1 and TRBJ2-5, with D possibly matching TRBD2 (6 bases). TRBV23-1 is an ORF, with its function uncertain. The ends were cut back, 0 bases at V and 1 base at J, with 15 bases in the middle. There are 17 residues in the CDR3. The CDR3 region has the DNA TGCGCCAGCAGTCAATCTGGGAGGACTATCTGCCAAGAGACCCAGTACTTC. It specifies CASSQSGRTICQETQYF.

The chain has TRBV29-1 and TRBJ1-1; D remains unclear. V was cut by 7 bases and J by 1 base, with 16 bases left in between. Looked up from germline, CDR1 is SQVTM and CDR2 is ANQGSEA. There are 14 residues in the CDR3. The CDR3 is CSAIRATANTEAFF. CDR3 bases: TGCAGCGCCATTCGGGCCACAGCGAACACTGAAGCTTTCTTT.

V is TRBV5-4 and J is TRBJ2-7, with 11 bases fitting TRBD1. Trimming at V came to 3 bases and at J to 3 bases, leaving 5 bases not matched to a gene. This CDR3 is built from 15 residues. The germline gives CDR1 SGHNT, CDR2 YYREEE (reference sequence). Here the CDR3 DNA reads TGTGCCAGCAGCTCCCGGGACAGGGGGAACTACGAGCAGTACTTC. Its translation: CASSSRDRGNYEQYF. Variable domain in full (rest from reference TRBV5-4 and TRBJ2-7): ETGVTQSPTHLIKTRGQQVTLRCSSQSGHNTVSWYQQALGQGPQFIFQYYREEENGRGNFPPRFSGLQFPNYSSELNVNALELDDSALYLCASSSRDRGNYEQYFGPGTRLTVT.

This chain links TRBV12-3 or TRBV12-4 with TRBJ2-3; 8 nucleotides line up with TRBD1. Trimming cost V 2 bases and J 5 bases; bases outside gene matches: 6. The CDR3 loop spans 15 amino acids. CDR3 residues: CASSLLDRGGDTQYF. The CDR3 DNA is TGTGCCAGCAGTTTACTTGACAGGGGAGGAGATACGCAGTATTTT.

The chain carries TRBV5-4 and TRBJ2-3, with 12 bases fitting TRBD2. CDR1 SGHNT and CDR2 YYREEE come from the germline V gene (reference sequence). The CDR3 has 16 amino acids. V was clipped by 5 bases and J by 1 base; unmatched bases: 5. CDR3 sequence (DNA): TGTGCCAGCAGTCCTACTAGCGGGGGGCGCACAGATACGCAGTATTTT. Translation gives CASSPTSGGRTDTQYF.

This clonotype appeared a single time. V usage is TRBV19 and J usage is TRBJ1-1; 9 nucleotides match TRBD1. CDR3 length: 16 amino acids. Germline V gives CDR1 LNHDA, CDR2 SQIVND (reference sequence). J gave up 1 base and V 4 bases, and 7 bases lay outside the gene matches. Here the CDR3 reads CASSTDRGAPNTEAFF. CDR3 sequence (DNA): TGTGCCAGTAGTACGGACAGGGGCGCGCCGAACACTGAAGCTTTCTTT.

This clonotype came up once. J is TRBJ1-4 and V is TRBV9; unclear D gene. The CDR3 contains 14 residues. Germline lookup yields CDR1 SGDLS and CDR2 YYNGEE. Trimming cost V 4 bases and J 0 bases, with 7 bases left between them. CDR3 sequence: CASSPQTTNEKLFF. CDR3 nucleotide sequence: TGTGCCAGCAGCCCCCAGACAACTAATGAAAAACTGTTTTTT.

The chain recombines TRBV27 with TRBJ2-2, with D possibly being TRBD1 (6 bases). V was cut by 3 bases and J by 2 bases, with 10 bases left in between. CDR1 and CDR2 from the germline V gene are MNHEY and SMNVEV (reference sequence). The CDR3 runs to 15 residues. The CDR3 reads CASSFRTVNTGELFF. The CDR3 region has the DNA TGTGCCAGCAGTTTCCGGACAGTTAACACCGGGGAGCTGTTTTTT.

This chain connects TRBV29-1 to TRBJ1-3; D uncertain. In germline, CDR1 is SQVTM, CDR2 ANQGSEA. This CDR3 comprises 12 residues. V dropped 7 bases and J dropped 1 base, with 8 bases sitting between them. The CDR3 bases are TGCAGCGGACCCCTGTCTGGAAACACCATATATTTT. This codes for CSGPLSGNTIYF. Complete variable domain (other parts from reference TRBV29-1 and TRBJ1-3): SAVISQKPSRDICQRGTSLTIQCQVDSQVTMMFWYRQQPGQSLTLIATANQGSEATYESGFVIDKFPISRPNLTFSTLTVSNMSPEDSSIYLCSGPLSGNTIYFGEGSWLTVV.

This sequence joins TRBV6-2 or TRBV6-3 and TRBJ2-7; tentative D call: TRBD2 (5 bases). With 10 bases removed from V and 3 bases from J, the gap between germline ends came to 19 bases. This CDR3 is built from 14 residues. From germline, CDR1 is MNHEY and CDR2 SVGEGT. CDR3 sequence: CATIEGAWSYEQYF. The CDR3 DNA is TGTGCCACCATTGAGGGTGCTTGGAGCTACGAGCAGTACTTC.

The table lists this clonotype with a count of one. The chain has TRBV20-1 and TRBJ2-7; 7 positions match TRBD1. Per the germline V gene, CDR1 is DFQATT and CDR2 is SNEGSKA (reference sequence). The CDR3 sequence is 13 residues long. V shed 6 bases and J 2 bases; nucleotides not matched to a gene: 7. The CDR3 loop is CSAIRDSPYEQYF. The CDR3 DNA reads TGCAGTGCCATACGGGACAGTCCCTACGAGCAGTACTTC.

This clonotype was seen a single time. The chain joins TRBV5-1 to TRBJ2-1; D gene unclear. The CDR3 length is 13 residues. Trimming cost V 4 bases and J 8 bases, with 13 bases left between them. Germline V gene sequence: CDR1 SGHRS, CDR2 YFSETQ. Here the CDR3 reads CASSGSSPHEQFF. In nucleotides, the CDR3 is TGCGCCAGCAGCGGCTCTAGTCCTCATGAGCAGTTCTTC.

Here the CDR3 DNA reads TGCGCCAGCAGGAGCGGGTCCTACAATGAGCAGTTCTTC. The encoded protein is CASRSGSYNEQFF. The rearrangement joins TRBV4-3 to TRBJ2-1; maybe TRBD2 (6 bases). V was cut by 6 bases and J by 1 base, with 7 bases left in between. Per the germline V gene, CDR1 is LGHNA and CDR2 is YSLEER. There are 13 residues in the CDR3.

The chain has TRBV20-1 and TRBJ2-5; D might be TRBD2 (5 bases). Germline assignment: CDR1 DFQATT and CDR2 SNEGSKA (reference sequence). The CDR3 has 15 residues. Deletions cut 1 base from V and 5 bases from J, with 17 bases between. CDR3 amino acids: CSARVPRGNTETQYF. For the CDR3, the DNA is TGCAGTGCTAGAGTTCCTCGGGGTAACACGGAGACCCAGTACTTC.

The chain carries TRBV15 and TRBJ2-7; a weak D match, TRBD2 (5 bases). The CDR3 sequence is 18 residues long. The germline V gene has CDR1 LNHNV and CDR2 YYDKDF (reference sequence). Trimming shortened V by 0 bases and J by 4 bases, and 22 bases separated the two germline ends. The CDR3 spells CATSRDTLGETLYYEQYF. In DNA, the CDR3 is TGTGCCACCAGCAGAGATACCCTTGGGGAGACACTTTATTACGAGCAGTACTTC.

The V call is TRBV28, the J call TRBJ2-3, with D uncertain. The CDR3 totals 15 residues. Germline-derived CDR1 and CDR2 are MDHEN and SYDVKM. V was pared by 3 bases and J by 2 bases, with 12 bases between. CDR3 nucleotides: TGTGCCAGCAGTTTCGATCTGGGGTCCACAGATACGCAGTATTTT. Translation: CASSFDLGSTDTQYF.

The rearrangement uses TRBV15 and TRBJ1-2; D gene unclear. Germline loops: CDR1 LNHNV, CDR2 YYDKDF (reference sequence). V was clipped by 0 bases and J by 1 base, with 6 bases between them. CDR3 length: 14 residues. The CDR3 here is CATSRDHNNYGYTF. The CDR3 coding sequence is TGTGCCACCAGCAGAGATCATAATAACTATGGCTACACCTTC.

The gene calls are TRBV29-1 and TRBJ2-2, with TRBD1 as a possible D gene (5 bases). Trimming took off 4 bases at V and 4 bases at J, with 10 bases between the two ends. Per the germline V gene, CDR1 is SQVTM and CDR2 is ANQGSEA. There are 13 residues in the CDR3. The CDR3 DNA reads TGCAGCGTTGTCCGGCAGGGCACCGGGGAGCTGTTTTTT. Its protein product is CSVVRQGTGELFF.

The chain carries TRBV9 and TRBJ2-3; D unclear. This CDR3 is built from 15 residues. The germline V and J ends were trimmed by 0 bases and 5 bases, with 13 bases remaining between them. Germline V gene sequence: CDR1 SGDLS, CDR2 YYNGEE. The CDR3 region is CASSVVALEGDTQYF. CDR3 DNA sequence: TGTGCCAGCAGCGTAGTAGCCTTGGAAGGAGATACGCAGTATTTT.

This clonotype was detected only once. J is TRBJ2-1 and V is TRBV30; TRBD1 agrees at 10 bases. V trimming: 8 bases; J trimming: 9 bases; junction bases outside the gene matches: 10. Germline assignment: CDR1 GTSNPN and CDR2 SVGIG (reference sequence). CDR3 length: 13 residues. The DNA for the CDR3 is TGTGCCGGGGGGACAGGGGCGGGGAGTGAGCAGTTCTTC. It yields the protein CAGGTGAGSEQFF.